This TCR beta chain was found in a study of radiotherapy plus CTLA-4 blockade in lung cancer. Produced via immunoSEQ multiplex PCR; TCRdb's table is partial and in-frame only. The data contain some 92,000 clones, around four fifths of them singletons. The receptor was isolated from a human donor with non-small cell lung cancer who had a partial response to radiotherapy plus ipilimumab. Specimen: peripheral blood, collected from a patient treated with radiotherapy plus ipilimumab.

The CDR3 loop reads CASSFTSGSPHEQYF. CDR3 nucleotide sequence: TGTGCCAGCAGCTTTACTAGCGGGAGCCCCCACGAGCAGTACTTC. The chain uses TRBV7-9 and TRBJ2-7; 11 nucleotides line up with TRBD2. This CDR3 has 15 residues. J lost 5 bases, V lost 3 bases, and 6 bases had no gene match. CDR1 and CDR2 (germline): SEHNR, FQNEAQ (reference sequence).